A selection of T cell receptor beta chains follows, all from one sample in a study of Ad26.COV2.S vaccination and SARS-CoV-2 variants. Using immunoSEQ multiplex PCR, the repertoire was profiled, and TCRdb retains in-frame clones only, with some absent. The table includes about 320,000 clones, around 85% detected once. Here the sequenced sample was peripheral blood, taken in a trial of Ad26.COV2.S vaccine versus placebo. Receptors were obtained from a person between 18 and 59 years old who received the Ad26.COV2.S COVID-19 vaccine or a placebo. Each CDR3 is given with its conserved first and last residue. Fields, in order: D gene, V gene, CDR3 length, J gene, clone size, CDR3 DNA, CDR3 protein. A D gene is named only where the DNA matches it firmly. Not every row has a clone size; where given, it reads once, few, many or a size class.

d_gene: NA
v_gene: TRBV11-2
len: 17
j_gene: TRBJ1-2
abundance: NA
CDR3nt: TGTGCCAGCAGCTCCGCCTCCGCTGGCTCCTTTAACTATGGCTACACCTTC
CDR3aa: CASSSASAGSFNYGYTF

d_gene: TRBD1
v_gene: TRBV2
len: 13
j_gene: TRBJ1-1
abundance: NA
CDR3nt: TGTGCCAGCCGATGGACAGGGAACACTGAAGCTTTCTTT
CDR3aa: CASRWTGNTEAFF

d_gene: TRBD2
v_gene: TRBV28
len: 16
j_gene: TRBJ2-1
abundance: few
CDR3nt: TGTGCCAGCAGACTAGCGGGGGGTTACGCCTACAATGAGCAGTTCTTC
CDR3aa: CASRLAGGYAYNEQFF

d_gene: NA
v_gene: TRBV2
len: 15
j_gene: TRBJ1-2
abundance: NA
CDR3nt: TGTGCCAGCAGTGTTCTACAGGGAGGGAACTATGGCTACACCTTC
CDR3aa: CASSVLQGGNYGYTF

d_gene: NA
v_gene: TRBV28
len: 13
j_gene: TRBJ2-4
abundance: NA
CDR3nt: TGTGCCAGTCAACGCTATACAGGAAACATTCAGTACTTC
CDR3aa: CASQRYTGNIQYF

d_gene: TRBD2
v_gene: TRBV5-5
len: 16
j_gene: TRBJ2-5
abundance: NA
CDR3nt: TGTGCCAGCAGCTTGAATCCTAGCGGGGGTAGGGAGACCCAGTACTTC
CDR3aa: CASSLNPSGGRETQYF

d_gene: TRBD1
v_gene: TRBV19
len: 15
j_gene: TRBJ2-2
abundance: NA
CDR3nt: TGTGCCAGTATCTCAGGGACAGGGCGTCCCGGGGAGCTGTTTTTT
CDR3aa: CASISGTGRPGELFF

d_gene: NA
v_gene: TRBV7-2
len: 14
j_gene: TRBJ1-2
abundance: NA
CDR3nt: TGTGCCAGCAGCAACTACTACGGGAACTATGGCTACACCTTC
CDR3aa: CASSNYYGNYGYTF

d_gene: NA
v_gene: TRBV10-3
len: 13
j_gene: TRBJ2-2
abundance: few
CDR3nt: TGTGCCATCAAACCGGAGAACACCGGGGAGCTGTTTTTT
CDR3aa: CAIKPENTGELFF

d_gene: TRBD1
v_gene: TRBV18
len: 18
j_gene: TRBJ2-1
abundance: NA
CDR3nt: TGTGCCAGCTCACGTTTCCCCACAGGGGGCATATGGGACAATGAGCAGTTCTTC
CDR3aa: CASSRFPTGGIWDNEQFF

d_gene: NA
v_gene: TRBV28
len: 17
j_gene: TRBJ1-2
abundance: many
CDR3nt: TGTGCCAGCAGTTTAAACACTCTGGGGGCGACTAACTATGGCTACACCTTC
CDR3aa: CASSLNTLGATNYGYTF

d_gene: NA
v_gene: TRBV7-2
len: 13
j_gene: TRBJ2-2
abundance: NA
CDR3nt: TGTGCCAGCAGCTTAAACTGGGCCGGGGAGCTGTTTTTT
CDR3aa: CASSLNWAGELFF

d_gene: NA
v_gene: TRBV28
len: 15
j_gene: TRBJ1-1
abundance: NA
CDR3nt: TGTGCCAGCAGTTTGGCCGGTGAGGGGAACACTGAAGCTTTCTTT
CDR3aa: CASSLAGEGNTEAFF

d_gene: TRBD1
v_gene: TRBV12-5
len: 15
j_gene: TRBJ1-2
abundance: few
CDR3nt: TGTGCTAGTGGTTTGGTACAACAGGGGGCGCGTGGCTACACCTTC
CDR3aa: CASGLVQQGARGYTF

d_gene: NA
v_gene: TRBV27
len: 17
j_gene: TRBJ1-1
abundance: NA
CDR3nt: TGTGCCAGCAGTTTATCGATCCGCCCGGGGGGGAGCACTGAAGCTTTCTTT
CDR3aa: CASSLSIRPGGSTEAFF

d_gene: NA
v_gene: TRBV19
len: 17
j_gene: TRBJ1-1
abundance: NA
CDR3nt: TGTGCCAGTAGTATCGGTCGGGAGAAAAGGGAGGGCACTGAAGCTTTCTTT
CDR3aa: CASSIGREKREGTEAFF

d_gene: NA
v_gene: TRBV5-6
len: 11
j_gene: TRBJ2-7
abundance: NA
CDR3nt: TGTGCCAGCAGCTTGCAGTACGAGCAGTACTTC
CDR3aa: CASSLQYEQYF

d_gene: TRBD1
v_gene: TRBV6-5
len: 14
j_gene: TRBJ1-6
abundance: NA
CDR3nt: TGTGCCAGCACCATACAGGGGTCGTCTTCACCCCTCCACTTT
CDR3aa: CASTIQGSSSPLHF

d_gene: NA
v_gene: TRBV28
len: 15
j_gene: TRBJ2-7
abundance: few
CDR3nt: TGTGCCAGCAGTTCCTATTGGACTGGAATATACGAGCAGTACTTC
CDR3aa: CASSSYWTGIYEQYF

d_gene: NA
v_gene: TRBV2
len: 13
j_gene: TRBJ2-2
abundance: once
CDR3nt: TGTGCCATATGTAGTGGGCACACCGGGGAGCTGTTTTTT
CDR3aa: CAICSGHTGELFF

d_gene: NA
v_gene: TRBV19
len: 14
j_gene: TRBJ1-2
abundance: NA
CDR3nt: TGTGCCAGTAGTGCGGGAGGGGACGCTTATGGCTACACCTTC
CDR3aa: CASSAGGDAYGYTF

d_gene: TRBD1
v_gene: TRBV29-1
len: 17
j_gene: TRBJ1-4
abundance: NA
CDR3nt: TGCAGCGTTGAAAAAGGGGGACAGGGGGTCGGGAATGAAAAACTGTTTTTT
CDR3aa: CSVEKGGQGVGNEKLFF